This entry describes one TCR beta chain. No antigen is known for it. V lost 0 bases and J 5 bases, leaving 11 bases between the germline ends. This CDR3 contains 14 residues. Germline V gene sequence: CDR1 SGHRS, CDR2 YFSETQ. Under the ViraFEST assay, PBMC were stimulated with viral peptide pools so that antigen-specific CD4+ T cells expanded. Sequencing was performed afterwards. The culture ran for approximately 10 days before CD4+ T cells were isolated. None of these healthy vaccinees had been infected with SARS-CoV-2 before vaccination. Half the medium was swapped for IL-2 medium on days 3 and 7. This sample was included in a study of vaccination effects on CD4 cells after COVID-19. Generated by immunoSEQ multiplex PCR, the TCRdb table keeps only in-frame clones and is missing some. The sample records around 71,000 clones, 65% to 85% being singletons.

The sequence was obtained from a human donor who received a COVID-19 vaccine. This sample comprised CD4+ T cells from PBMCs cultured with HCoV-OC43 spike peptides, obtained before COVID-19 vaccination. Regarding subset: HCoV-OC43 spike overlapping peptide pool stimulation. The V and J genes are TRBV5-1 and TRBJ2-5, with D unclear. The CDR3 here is CASSLAGQGETQYF. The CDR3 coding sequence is TGCGCCAGCAGCTTGGCCGGCCAAGGGGAGACCCAGTACTTC.